This T cell receptor (beta chain) was sequenced for a study of T cells in tuberculosis. Study-wide points: Active tuberculosis alpha repertoires lay closer to GMM-specific TCRs than controls'. Using the GMM-specific repertoire gave over 80% accuracy versus 60% to 70% with motifs. Selection depended on which cryopreserved specimens were available.

Comment on this clone: Its target is not known.

The assay was immunoSEQ multiplex PCR, and TCRdb's table has in-frame clones only and misses some. The sample consists of tens of thousands of clones, around 90% of them appearing once. At study entry, adolescents had tuberculin skin tests and IGRA screening. This TCR derives from a donor aged 10-29 years with latent tuberculosis or without tuberculosis infection. Some clones in this sample may be carry-over from other donors' samples. The sample taken for sequencing was PBMCs.

The CDR3 bases are TGTGCCAGCAGTTTATTTCAGAATGAAAAACTGTTTTTT. Translation: CASSLFQNEKLFF. The V gene is TRBV28, the J gene TRBJ1-4; D remains ambiguous. The germline V gene has CDR1 MDHEN and CDR2 SYDVKM. The length of the CDR3 is 13 residues. Trimming removed 1 base at V and 5 bases at J, with 5 bases between.